The clone carrying this T cell receptor (beta chain) showed up many times. The data are from a study of T cells in Graves' hyperthyroidism and ophthalmopathy. Germline-derived CDR1 and CDR2 are SNHLY and FYNNEI. The V end was cut by 5 bases, the J end by 6 bases, with 13 bases between. The length of the CDR3 is 13 residues. The TCR beta CDR3 regions underwent amplification using RNA transcripts as the source. HTBI primers drove first-round RT-PCR of the TCR CDR3. Each CDR3 protein is one row after TCRdb ran MiXCR on the multiplex PCR reads. The repertoire holds some 690,000 distinct CDR3 sequences, with roughly a sixth as singletons.

The sample comprised blood. This sequence was found in a man aged 45 to 65 with Graves' hyperthyroidism. The chain has TRBV2 and TRBJ1-2; D not resolved. This CDR3 is CASSQSRQDGYTF. CDR3 DNA: TGTGCCAGCAGTCAATCGAGGCAGGATGGCTACACCTTC.